This T cell receptor beta chain is drawn from a study of immune evolution from preneoplasia to lung adenocarcinoma. Study outcomes and limitations: Normal lung had highest clonality; later lesions appeared denser, more diverse.

Turning to this clone: Its antigen is still unknown.

CDR1 and CDR2 from the germline V gene are ENHRY and SYGVKD. Trimming took off 2 bases at V and 3 bases at J, with 10 bases between the two ends. The CDR3 is made up of 14 amino acids. Libraries were prepared by immunoSEQ multiplex PCR; TCRdb keeps only in-frame clonotypes and omits some of them. The table lists 6,000 to 8,500 clones, roughly 74% of them singletons, with 8.5% in the top ten. The source is an older donor with lung adenocarcinoma. Some clones in this sample may be carry-over from other donors' samples. The V call is TRBV10-3, the J call TRBJ1-2, with D tentatively TRBD1 (5 bases). Sequencing input: FFPE atypical adenomatous hyperplasia tissue from the lung. As for subset: atypical adenomatous hyperplasia (AAH), lung preneoplasia. The CDR3 sequence is CAISEAGAHYGYTF. In nucleotides, the CDR3 is TGTGCCATCAGTGAGGCCGGGGCTCACTATGGCTACACCTTC.